This T cell receptor beta chain is drawn from a study of blood T cell repertoires in COVID-19. With 3 bases removed from V and 6 bases from J, the gap between germline ends came to 14 bases. From germline, CDR1 is MDHEN and CDR2 SYDVKM. CDR3 length: 14 amino acids. This table comes from immunoSEQ multiplex PCR, and its TCRdb copy is limited to in-frame clones, with some not included. The table lists 150,000 or so clones, 85% to 90% of them singletons. The chain recombines TRBV28 with TRBJ1-1, with a weak D call TRBD1 (6 bases). The TCR originated in a woman in her thirties or forties with acute or convalescent COVID-19. The sequenced sample consisted of peripheral blood. CDR3 coding DNA: TGTGCCAGCAGTTTTGTGACAGGCACAGCTGAAGCTTTCTTT. It encodes CASSFVTGTAEAFF.